These 17 T cell receptor beta chains share one sample of origin, sequenced in a study of cytomegalovirus exposure and HLA in healthy donors (dated by TCRdb to about 2017). Library preparation employed the immunoSEQ multiplex PCR assay. For the multiplex PCR, a mixture combining 60 forward primers for TCR Vbeta segments and 13 reverse primers for TCR Jbeta segments was used. TCRdb holds this immuneACCESS table with in-frame rearrangements only. Some clones are missing; in checked studies, unresolved V genes explain under half, and the rest has no known cause. The sample includes about 120,000 clones, with about 86% observed a single time. Under 4% of the sample comes from the top ten. What was sequenced was PBMCs. The receptors derive from a woman under 40 in good health and CMV-seronegative.

The CDR3 bases are TGTGCCAGCAGGCCAGGGGGATCTGGAAACACCATATATTTT. Translating gives CASRPGGSGNTIYF. The chain couples TRBV2 to TRBJ1-3; 7 positions agree with TRBD1. J lost 1 base, V lost 6 bases, and 3 bases had no gene match. Germline V gene sequence: CDR1 SNHLY, CDR2 FYNNEI. There are 14 residues in the CDR3.

The chain uses TRBV7-8 and TRBJ1-1, with D perhaps matching TRBD1 (5 bases). The CDR3 has 13 residues. Germline CDR1 is SGHVS and CDR2 is FQNEAQ. The V and J ends lost 5 bases and 0 bases respectively, with 7 bases between them. The CDR3 DNA follows: TGTGCCAGCAGCGGCAGGGTGAACACTGAAGCTTTCTTT. This encodes CASSGRVNTEAFF. Complete variable domain (other parts from reference TRBV7-8 and TRBJ1-1): GAGVSQSPRYKVAKRGQDVALRCDPISGHVSLFWYQQALGQGPEFLTYFQNEAQLDKSGLPSDRFFAERPEGSVSTLKIQRTQQEDSAVYLCASSGRVNTEAFFGQGTRLTVV.

The chain is built from TRBV5-1 and TRBJ2-2; 8 nucleotides align to TRBD2. The CDR3 is 14 residues long. V shed 2 bases and J 7 bases; nucleotides not matched to a gene: 4. The V gene's germline CDR1 is SGHRS and CDR2 YFSETQ. The CDR3 DNA is TGCGCCAGCAGCTTCGGGACTAGAGACGGGGAGCTGTTTTTT. As protein: CASSFGTRDGELFF.

In its sample, this clone was seen once. The chain recombines TRBV2 with TRBJ2-5, with 7 bases lining up with TRBD1. The J call could be wrong; TRBJ2-7 is a better fit for the DNA end. The CDR3 loop spans 14 amino acids. CDR1 SNHLY and CDR2 FYNNEI come from the germline V gene. The chain's CDR3 is CASKDRMSSYEQYF. CDR3 DNA: TGTGCCAGCAAGGACAGGATGAGCTCCTACGAGCAGTACTTC.

The chain joins TRBV7-9 to TRBJ2-6, with 10 bases matching TRBD2. Germline loops: CDR1 SEHNR, CDR2 FQNEAQ (reference sequence). This CDR3 region has 19 residues. V was clipped by 3 bases and J by 0 bases; unmatched bases: 8. CDR3 in amino acids: CASSLRLAGGSSGANVLTF. CDR3 coding DNA: TGTGCCAGCAGCTTGCGACTAGCGGGCGGCTCCTCTGGGGCCAACGTCCTGACTTTC.

J is TRBJ2-1 and V is TRBV27; D might be TRBD2 (6 bases). Germline CDR1 MNHEY, CDR2 SMNVEV (reference sequence). There are 16 residues in the CDR3. Deletions cut 6 bases from V and 0 bases from J, with 15 bases between. In DNA form, the CDR3 reads TGTGCCAGCAGCCAAGCGGGTTTCAGCTCCTACAATGAGCAGTTCTTC. Amino acid sequence: CASSQAGFSSYNEQFF.

The genes are TRBV5-1 and TRBJ2-1, with 7 bases aligning to TRBD2. Unmatched junction bases numbered 14, after V lost 5 bases and J lost 9 bases. The germline V gene has CDR1 SGHRS and CDR2 YFSETQ. The CDR3 has 15 residues. CDR3 in DNA: TGCGCCAGCAGTCGGGGGGAGGGCCCACGATCTGAGCAGTTCTTC. This translates into CASSRGEGPRSEQFF.

V is TRBV7-6 and J is TRBJ2-5; 9 bases are a match to TRBD2. With V trimmed by 6 bases and J by 2 bases, 10 bases remained unmatched. Germline CDR1 is SGHVS and CDR2 is FNYEAQ. This CDR3 has 16 residues. CDR3 loop: CASRNSGRKAQETQYF. Here the CDR3 DNA reads TGTGCCAGCAGGAACAGCGGGAGGAAGGCACAAGAGACCCAGTACTTC.

The chain links TRBV4-1 to TRBJ2-5; TRBD2 matches at 7 bases. The closer fit of TRBJ2-7 to the DNA end suggests the J call may be wrong. This CDR3 spans 15 amino acids. The germline CDR1 and CDR2 sequences are MGHRA and YSYEKL. The CDR3 DNA follows: TGCGCCAGCAGCTCACGCACGGGAGGACCCTACGAGCAGTACTTC. Translation: CASSSRTGGPYEQYF.

The chain has TRBV6-4 and TRBJ2-3, with 14 nucleotides matching TRBD2. Germline V gene data show CDR1 as MRHNA and CDR2 as SNTAGT. This CDR3 spans 16 amino acids. Unmatched junction bases numbered 0, after V lost 0 bases and J lost 4 bases. CDR3 in amino acids: CASSDSGLAGADTQYF. The CDR3 coding sequence is TGTGCCAGCAGTGACTCGGGACTAGCGGGAGCAGATACGCAGTATTTT.

This clone appeared a few times. The chain uses TRBV2 and TRBJ2-1, with D possibly TRBD2 on 5 matching bases. CDR3 size: 14 residues. The germline V and J ends were trimmed by 3 bases and 8 bases, with 14 bases remaining between them. From germline, CDR1 is SNHLY and CDR2 FYNNEI. CDR3 protein: CASSERGNGYEQFF. The CDR3 nucleotides are TGTGCCAGCAGTGAGCGAGGGAATGGGTATGAGCAGTTCTTC.

The rearrangement uses TRBV10-3 and TRBJ2-7; TRBD2 agrees at 8 bases. Germline CDR1 is ENHRY and CDR2 is SYGVKD. J was trimmed by 2 bases and V by 3 bases; bases with no gene match: 3. The length of the CDR3 is 14 residues. The chain's CDR3 is CAISDLAGPYEQYF. DNA of the CDR3: TGTGCCATCAGTGATCTAGCGGGTCCCTACGAGCAGTACTTC.

This clone was seen more than once but under ten times. The rearrangement uses TRBV10-3 and TRBJ2-2; D is perhaps TRBD1 (5 bases). V was shortened by 0 bases and J by 4 bases, with 9 bases between the two germline ends. Looked up from germline, CDR1 is ENHRY and CDR2 is SYGVKD. The CDR3 consists of 15 residues. CDR3 in DNA: TGTGCCATCAGTGAGTCAGGGGCCCGCACCGGGGAGCTGTTTTTT. Amino acid sequence: CAISESGARTGELFF.

The rearrangement joins TRBV18 to TRBJ2-5; D remains unclear. V was cut by 9 bases and J by 2 bases, with 7 bases left in between. CDR3 length equals 11 residues. CDR1 and CDR2 (germline): KGHSH, LQKENI. The CDR3 nucleotides are TGTGCCAGTCGAGATCAAGAGACCCAGTACTTC. Its protein is CASRDQETQYF.

This clone was detected only a few times. This chain connects TRBV7-2 to TRBJ2-3, with 7 bases matching TRBD2. The CDR3 loop spans 18 amino acids. With 1 base clipped from V and 2 bases from J, the junction kept 12 bases outside the gene matches. Germline V lookup: CDR1 SGHTA, CDR2 FQGNSA. The CDR3 loop is CASSLEGHRSGDTDTQYF. The CDR3 nucleotides are TGTGCCAGCAGCTTAGAGGGGCACCGGAGCGGGGACACAGATACGCAGTATTTT.

This clone was picked up one time. This specimen includes other DNA sequences encoding the same CDR3. The chain carries TRBV5-6 and TRBJ2-3; D is undetermined. CDR3 length: 13 residues. Trimming stripped 2 bases from V and 6 bases from J, with 10 bases between. CDR1 is SGHDT, CDR2 YYEEEE, per germline. CDR3: CASSLLRFDTQYF. The CDR3 region has the DNA TGTGCCAGCAGCTTATTGCGGTTCGATACGCAGTATTTT.

The genes are TRBV28 and TRBJ2-7; D unresolved. The CDR3 has 14 residues. The germline V and J ends were trimmed by 2 bases and 3 bases, with 11 bases remaining between them. Germline loops: CDR1 MDHEN, CDR2 SYDVKM. The CDR3 DNA follows: TGTGCCAGCAGTTTAGGTTCCGAGTACTACGAGCAGTACTTC. Protein product: CASSLGSEYYEQYF.